This is a list of T cell receptor beta chains from one sample in a study of blood T cell repertoires in COVID-19. Here immunoSEQ multiplex PCR was the method, and the copy in TCRdb shows in-frame clones only, minus some. The sample consists of about 74,000 clones, about 86% of them appearing once. The sequencing sample was made of peripheral blood. Receptor source: a woman of 80 years or more with active or convalescent COVID-19. Both conserved end residues are part of each CDR3. D genes are given only for firm matches. The size entry is marked missing in some rows and otherwise reads once, few, many or a size class.

j_gene | d_gene | abundance | v_gene | CDR3aa | CDR3nt
TRBJ2-1 | TRBD1 | - | TRBV29-1 | CSAHRGHGGEQFF | TGCAGCGCCCACAGGGGGCATGGAGGTGAGCAGTTCTTC
TRBJ2-3 | TRBD1 | - | TRBV5-1 | CASSLRQGGTDTQYF | TGCGCCAGCAGCTTGCGGCAGGGGGGCACAGATACGCAGTATTTT
TRBJ1-6 | - | few | TRBV4-1 | CASSQAQDYSPLHF | TGCGCCAGCAGCCAAGCCCAGGACTATTCACCCCTCCACTTT
TRBJ2-5 | - | once | TRBV19 | CASSTSGAGEETQYF | TGTGCCAGTAGTACAAGCGGCGCCGGTGAAGAGACCCAGTACTTC
TRBJ2-4 | - | - | TRBV7-9 | CASSLDSIQNIQYF | TGTGCCAGCAGCTTAGATTCAATCCAAAACATTCAGTACTTC
TRBJ2-6 | - | - | TRBV9 | CASSVMGAVFGANVLTF | TGTGCCAGCAGCGTAATGGGGGCGGTCTTTGGGGCCAACGTCCTGACTTTC
TRBJ2-3 | - | - | TRBV10-2 | CASIPDRERDTQYF | TGCGCCAGCATTCCGGACCGGGAGCGGGATACGCAGTATTTT
TRBJ1-6 | - | - | TRBV2 | CASIPETGLRSPLHF | TGTGCCAGCATCCCCGAGACGGGTTTAAGATCACCCCTCCACTTT
TRBJ1-2 | TRBD1 | - | TRBV3-1/TRBV3-2 | CASSQDNRGRYGYTF | TGTGCCAGCAGCCAAGATAACAGGGGGCGATATGGCTACACCTTC
TRBJ2-7 | - | - | TRBV19 | CASSDNPRREQYF | TGTGCCAGTAGCGACAATCCGAGAAGGGAGCAGTACTTC
TRBJ2-7 | - | - | TRBV6-2/TRBV6-3 | CASSYSAGRPYEQYF | TGTGCCAGCAGTTACTCGGCAGGGAGGCCCTACGAGCAGTACTTC
TRBJ2-7 | TRBD1 | - | TRBV11-2 | CASSRDRSYEQYF | TGTGCCAGCAGCCGGGACAGATCTTACGAGCAGTACTTC
TRBJ1-6 | - | - | TRBV11-3 | CASSLEQGYNSPLHF | TGTGCCAGCAGCTTAGAGCAGGGGTATAATTCACCCCTCCACTTT
TRBJ1-1 | - | - | TRBV30 | CAWVGGLRSSEAFF | TGTGCCTGGGTGGGGGGACTGAGAAGTTCTGAAGCTTTCTTT
TRBJ2-5 | - | - | TRBV19 | CASSIRGGTQYF | TGTGCCAGTAGTATCCGAGGGGGTACCCAGTACTTC
TRBJ2-7 | - | - | TRBV18 | CASSRAGKYEQYF | TGTGCCAGCTCACGGGCAGGGAAGTACGAGCAGTACTTC
TRBJ2-3 | - | - | TRBV18 | CASSQVMIGVGGDTQYF | TGTGCCAGCTCCCAAGTGATGATAGGGGTTGGTGGAGATACGCAGTATTTT
TRBJ2-5 | TRBD2 | - | TRBV10-3 | CAISESTTSGRQETQYF | TGTGCCATCAGTGAGTCGACGACTAGCGGGCGCCAAGAGACCCAGTACTTC
TRBJ1-2 | TRBD1 | - | TRBV13 | CASSRVGQLYGYTF | TGTGCCAGCAGCCGGGTGGGACAGCTCTATGGCTACACCTTC
TRBJ1-3 | - | - | TRBV15 | CATSVPSSGNTIYF | TGTGCCACCAGCGTCCCCAGCTCTGGAAACACCATATATTTT
TRBJ1-6 | - | - | TRBV5-6 | CASSPQGNNSPLHF | TGTGCCAGCAGTCCACAGGGTAATAATTCACCCCTCCACTTT
TRBJ2-7 | TRBD1 | - | TRBV29-1 | CSGGNGQGASYEQYF | TGCAGTGGTGGTAACGGACAGGGGGCTTCCTACGAGCAGTACTTC